This T cell receptor (beta chain) came from a study of T cell repertoires in cytomegalovirus infection. Turning to the study itself: Matching HLA type and CMV infection were both indicated by public TCR beta signatures.

Remarks on this clonotype: Its specificity is not known.

CDR3 length: 16 residues. Germline V gene sequence: CDR1 MNHEY, CDR2 SMNVEV (reference sequence). Germline trimming cut 5 bases from V and 9 bases from J; bases unmatched to any gene: 14. Each CDR3 protein gets one entry after TCRdb re-called the reads with MiXCR. The sample includes roughly 920,000 distinct CDR3 sequences, around 32% of them seen just once. V is TRBV27 and J is TRBJ2-1; 9 bases map to TRBD2. The TCR sequence derives from a human donor in good health (CMV status not recorded). Some clones in this sample may be carry-over from other donors' samples. The specimen was cultured CD8+ T cells from PBMCs, collected from culture after CMV antigen stimulation. CDR3 sequence: CASSPLGSGGLSEQFF. The CDR3 bases are TGTGCCAGCAGTCCCTTAGGTAGCGGGGGACTAAGTGAGCAGTTCTTC.